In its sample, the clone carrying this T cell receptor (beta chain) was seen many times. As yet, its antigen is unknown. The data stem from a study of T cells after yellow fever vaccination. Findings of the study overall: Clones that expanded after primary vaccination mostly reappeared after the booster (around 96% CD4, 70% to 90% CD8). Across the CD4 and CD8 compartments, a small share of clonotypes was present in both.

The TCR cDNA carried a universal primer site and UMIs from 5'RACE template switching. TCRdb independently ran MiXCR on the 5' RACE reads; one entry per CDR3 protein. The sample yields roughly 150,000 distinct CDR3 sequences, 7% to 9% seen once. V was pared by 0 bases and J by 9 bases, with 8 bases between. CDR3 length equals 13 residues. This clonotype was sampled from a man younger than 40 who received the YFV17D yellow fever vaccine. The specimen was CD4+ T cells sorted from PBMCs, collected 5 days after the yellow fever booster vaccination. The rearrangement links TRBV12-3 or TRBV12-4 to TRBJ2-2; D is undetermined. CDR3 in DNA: TGTGCCAGCAGTTTAGCGGGCATCAGGGAGCTGTTTTTT. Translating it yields CASSLAGIRELFF.